This TCR beta chain stems from a study of CD8 T cells in Susac syndrome. V was clipped by 5 bases and J by 9 bases, with 13 bases between them. CDR3 length: 12 amino acids. Random hexamers were used to reverse transcribe the RNA input (about 0.45 to 1 ug). TCR beta CDR3 was amplified by immunoSEQ covering 54 Vbeta and 13 Jbeta. TCRdb re-called the immunoSEQ multiplex PCR reads through MiXCR, storing one row per CDR3 protein. The sample has 150,000 to 200,000 distinct CDR3 sequences; approximately 94% are singletons. Isolation of CD8+ and CD4+ T cells was performed negatively, whereas enrichment of TEMRA cells was done by FACS.

The receptor was derived from a human donor with multiple sclerosis. The specimen was CD4+ T cells from PBMCs. The chain employs TRBV12-3 or TRBV12-4 and TRBJ1-2; D not resolved. The DNA for the CDR3 is TGTGCCAGCAGTCCGGGCCCACCAAGCTACACCTTC. Its translation is CASSPGPPSYTF.